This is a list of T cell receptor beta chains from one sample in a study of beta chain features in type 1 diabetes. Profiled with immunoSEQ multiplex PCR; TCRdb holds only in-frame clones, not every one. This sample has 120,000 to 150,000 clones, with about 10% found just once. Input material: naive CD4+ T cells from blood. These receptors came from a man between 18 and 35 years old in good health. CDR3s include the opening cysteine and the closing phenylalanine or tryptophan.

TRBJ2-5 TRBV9 CASSVAGGMETQYF
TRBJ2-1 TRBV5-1 CASSFGPGARAGLAGDEQFF
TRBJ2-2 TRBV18 CASSQVRQATGELFF
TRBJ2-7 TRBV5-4 CASSATGEQYF
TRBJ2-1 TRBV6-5 CASTLAGGPGEQFF
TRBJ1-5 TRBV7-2 CASSLVGDQPQHF
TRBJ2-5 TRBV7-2 CASSLGNSQETQYF
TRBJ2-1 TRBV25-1 CASSEDRGDEQFF
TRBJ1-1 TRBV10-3 CAISQRETNTEAFF
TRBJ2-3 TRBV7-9 CASSPSGGADTQYF
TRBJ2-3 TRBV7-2 CASSLQTDTQYF
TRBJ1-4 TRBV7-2 CASSLGTDNEKLFF
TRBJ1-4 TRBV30 CAWSTGQTNEKLFF
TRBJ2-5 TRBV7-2 CASNVRVPETQYF
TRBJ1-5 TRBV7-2 CASSLAGVHQPQHF
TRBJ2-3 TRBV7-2 CASSLVADTDTQYF
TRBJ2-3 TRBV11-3 CASSYRTSSADTQYF
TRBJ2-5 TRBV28 CASSFGGGRETQYF
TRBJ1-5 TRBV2 CASSLGQVSQPQHF
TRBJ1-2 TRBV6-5 CASRRDSSYGYTF
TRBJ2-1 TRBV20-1 CSVEAYNEQFF
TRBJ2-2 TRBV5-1 CASSTAGIVNTGELFF
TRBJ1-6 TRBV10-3 CASSDRGDSPLHF
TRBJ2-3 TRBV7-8 CASSLVGAGQGPDTQYF
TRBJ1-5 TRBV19 CASMGQTRLPQHF
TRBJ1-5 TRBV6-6 CASSLGISGNQPQHF
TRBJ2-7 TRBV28 CASRGDRGYEQYF
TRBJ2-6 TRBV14 CASSRGDRPSGANVLTF
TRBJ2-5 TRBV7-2 CASSRDRGQETQYF
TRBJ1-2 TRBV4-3 CASSLKGDYGYTF
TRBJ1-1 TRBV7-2 CASSLVSGGNTEAFF
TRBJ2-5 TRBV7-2 CASSPTWTSGVETQYF
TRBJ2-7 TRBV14 CASSQEPPSEQYF
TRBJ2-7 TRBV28 CASSPPGLAGHEQYF
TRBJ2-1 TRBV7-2 CASSLVGGEPANEQFF
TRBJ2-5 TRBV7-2 CASSFSGVETQYF
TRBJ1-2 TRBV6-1 CASIGTGTAYGYTF
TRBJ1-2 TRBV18 CASSPTQVGVNYGYTF
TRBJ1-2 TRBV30 CAWKGQDGYTF
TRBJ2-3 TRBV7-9 CASSLGTGGVPDTQYF
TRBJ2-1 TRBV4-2 CASSHDGTSGGNEQFF
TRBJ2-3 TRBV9 CASSVESGGVAPDTQYF
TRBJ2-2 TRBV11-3 CASSPGGAVTGELFF
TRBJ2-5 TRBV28 CASSLQGAQETQYF
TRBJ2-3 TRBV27 CASRRGMNTDTQYF
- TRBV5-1 CASSLHSGISGVSNEQFF
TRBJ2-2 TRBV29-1 CSVMTGRTNTGELFF
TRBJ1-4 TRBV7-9 CASSLGTGAGEKLFF
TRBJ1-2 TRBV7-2 CASRKGADYGYTF
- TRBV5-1 CASSLLTSGVYEQYF
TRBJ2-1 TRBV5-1 CASSLGGFSYNEQFF